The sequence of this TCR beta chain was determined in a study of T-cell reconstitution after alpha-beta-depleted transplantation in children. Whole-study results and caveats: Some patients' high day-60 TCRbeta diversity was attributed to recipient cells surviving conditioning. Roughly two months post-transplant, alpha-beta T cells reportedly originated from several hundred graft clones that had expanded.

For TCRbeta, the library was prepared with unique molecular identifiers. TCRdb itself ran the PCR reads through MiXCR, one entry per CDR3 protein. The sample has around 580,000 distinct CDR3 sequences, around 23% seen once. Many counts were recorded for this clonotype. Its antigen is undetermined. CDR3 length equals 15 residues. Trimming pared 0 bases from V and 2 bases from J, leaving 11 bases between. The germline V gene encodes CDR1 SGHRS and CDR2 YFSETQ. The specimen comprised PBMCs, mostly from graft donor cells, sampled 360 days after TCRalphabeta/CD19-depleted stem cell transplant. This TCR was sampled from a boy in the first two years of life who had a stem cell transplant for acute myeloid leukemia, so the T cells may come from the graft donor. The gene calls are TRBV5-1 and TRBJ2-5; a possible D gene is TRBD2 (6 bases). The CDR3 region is CASSLVGGNQETQYF. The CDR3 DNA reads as TGCGCCAGCAGCTTGGTCGGCGGGAATCAAGAGACCCAGTACTTC.